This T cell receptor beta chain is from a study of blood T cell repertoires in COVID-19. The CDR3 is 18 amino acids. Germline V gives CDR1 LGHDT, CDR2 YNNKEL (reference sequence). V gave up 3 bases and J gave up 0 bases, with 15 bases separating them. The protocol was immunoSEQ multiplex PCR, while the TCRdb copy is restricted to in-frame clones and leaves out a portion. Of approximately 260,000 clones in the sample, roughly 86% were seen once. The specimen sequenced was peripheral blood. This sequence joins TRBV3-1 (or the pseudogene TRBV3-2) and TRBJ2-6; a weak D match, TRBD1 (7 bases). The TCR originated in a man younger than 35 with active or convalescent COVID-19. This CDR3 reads CASSHGGQSFSGANVLTF. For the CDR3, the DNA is TGTGCCAGCAGCCACGGGGGACAGAGCTTCTCTGGGGCCAACGTCCTGACTTTC.